Detailed here is one T cell receptor beta chain. Its antigen is unknown. This table comes from immunoSEQ multiplex PCR, and its TCRdb copy is limited to in-frame clones, with some not included. The repertoire has 25,000 to 35,000 clones, around 90% of them found once; the top ten carry 7% to 9%. The ends were cut back, 5 bases at V and 4 bases at J, with 9 bases in the middle. The CDR3 contains 13 residues. From germline, CDR1 is MGHRA and CDR2 YSYEKL. Adolescents were screened for latent TB by skin test and IGRA. The data originate from a study of T cells in tuberculosis. Study-wide context: T cells were selected with CD1B tetramers loaded with glucose monomycolate. General study results and limits: Active tuberculosis TCR-alpha repertoires lay closer to GMM-specific TCRs than IGRA-negative controls, suggesting clonal expansion. GEM motif frequencies gave less than 75% accuracy; the GMM repertoire gave 85% to 90%.

The TCR comes from a donor aged 5 to 30 with latent tuberculosis or without tuberculosis infection. Some clones in this sample may be carry-over from other donors' samples. V and J are TRBV4-1 and TRBJ2-1; D unclear. The sequenced sample was PBMCs. CDR3 sequence: CASSWSLYNEQFF. CDR3 coding DNA: TGCGCCAGCAGCTGGAGCCTGTACAATGAGCAGTTCTTC.